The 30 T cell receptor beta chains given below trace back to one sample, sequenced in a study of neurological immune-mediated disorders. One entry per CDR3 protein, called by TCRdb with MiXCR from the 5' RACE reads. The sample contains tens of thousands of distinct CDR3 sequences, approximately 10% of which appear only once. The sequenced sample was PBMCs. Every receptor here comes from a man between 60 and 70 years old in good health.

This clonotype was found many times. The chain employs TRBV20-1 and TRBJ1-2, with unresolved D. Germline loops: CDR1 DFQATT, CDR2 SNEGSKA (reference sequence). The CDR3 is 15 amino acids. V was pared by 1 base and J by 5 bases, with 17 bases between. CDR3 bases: TGCAGTGCTAGAGGGGTGGGAACAGTAGTATATGGCTACACCTTC. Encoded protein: CSARGVGTVVYGYTF.

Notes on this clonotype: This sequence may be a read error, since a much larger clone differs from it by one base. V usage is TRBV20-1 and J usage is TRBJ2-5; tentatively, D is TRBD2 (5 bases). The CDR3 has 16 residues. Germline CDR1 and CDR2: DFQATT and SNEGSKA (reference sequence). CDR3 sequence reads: CSATKVSGVGQETHYF. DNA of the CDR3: TGCAGTGCTACTAAGGTCTCCGGGGTCGGCCAAGAGACCCATTACTTC.

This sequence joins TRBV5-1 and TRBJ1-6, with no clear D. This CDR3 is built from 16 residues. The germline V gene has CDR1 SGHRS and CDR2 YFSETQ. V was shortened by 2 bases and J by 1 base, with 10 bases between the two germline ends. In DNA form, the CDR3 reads TGCGCCAGCAGCTTTTCTCGGTATTCCTATAATTCACCCCTCCACTTT. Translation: CASSFSRYSYNSPLHF.

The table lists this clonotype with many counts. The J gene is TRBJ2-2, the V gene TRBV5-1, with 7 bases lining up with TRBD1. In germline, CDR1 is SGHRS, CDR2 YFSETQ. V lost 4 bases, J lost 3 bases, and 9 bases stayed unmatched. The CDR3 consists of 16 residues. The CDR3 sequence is CASSPRDSPYTGELFF. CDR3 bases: TGCGCCAGCAGCCCCCGGGACAGCCCGTACACCGGGGAGCTGTTTTTT.

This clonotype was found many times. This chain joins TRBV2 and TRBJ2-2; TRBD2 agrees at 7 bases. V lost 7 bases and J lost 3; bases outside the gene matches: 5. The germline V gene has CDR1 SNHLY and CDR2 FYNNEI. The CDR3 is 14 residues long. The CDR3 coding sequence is TGTGCCAGCATGGCCGGGGGGTACACCGGGGAGCTGTTTTTT. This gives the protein CASMAGGYTGELFF.

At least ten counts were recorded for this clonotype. The CDR3 nucleotides are TGTGCCACCGTAGCGGGGGCCACAGATACGCAGTATTTT. Translating gives CATVAGATDTQYF. V gene TRBV10-3 combines with J gene TRBJ2-3, with 9 bases matching TRBD2. With 10 bases clipped from V and 2 bases from J, the junction kept 4 bases outside the gene matches. CDR1 and CDR2 (germline): ENHRY, SYGVKD. The CDR3 totals 13 residues.

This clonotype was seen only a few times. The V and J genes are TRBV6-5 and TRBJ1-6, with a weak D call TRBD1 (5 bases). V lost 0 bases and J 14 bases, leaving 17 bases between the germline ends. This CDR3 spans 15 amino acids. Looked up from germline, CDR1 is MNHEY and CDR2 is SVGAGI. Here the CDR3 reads CASSYSGSGMSTLHF. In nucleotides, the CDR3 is TGTGCCAGCAGTTACTCAGGCTCAGGGATGTCAACCCTCCACTTT.

CDR3 protein: CASSLSRQNTEAFF. As DNA, the CDR3 is TGCGCCAGCAGCTTGTCCCGACAGAACACTGAAGCTTTCTTT. J is TRBJ1-1 and V is TRBV5-1; no clear D gene. Trimming pared 1 base from V and 1 base from J, leaving 8 bases between. Per the germline V gene, CDR1 is SGHRS and CDR2 is YFSETQ. The CDR3 contains 14 residues.

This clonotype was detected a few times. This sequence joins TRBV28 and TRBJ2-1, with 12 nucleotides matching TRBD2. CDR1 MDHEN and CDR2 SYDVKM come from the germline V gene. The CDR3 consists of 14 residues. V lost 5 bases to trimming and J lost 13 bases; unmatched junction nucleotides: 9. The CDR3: CASSPLTSGGIQFF. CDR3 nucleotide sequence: TGTGCCAGCAGTCCCTTAACTAGCGGGGGGATTCAGTTCTTC.

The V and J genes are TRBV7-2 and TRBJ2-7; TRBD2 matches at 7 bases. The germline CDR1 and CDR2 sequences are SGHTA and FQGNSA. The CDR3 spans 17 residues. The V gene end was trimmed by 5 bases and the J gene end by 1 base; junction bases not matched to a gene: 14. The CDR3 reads CASSPGSGKSRSYEQYF. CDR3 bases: TGTGCCAGCAGCCCGGGGAGCGGGAAAAGCCGATCCTACGAGCAGTACTTC.

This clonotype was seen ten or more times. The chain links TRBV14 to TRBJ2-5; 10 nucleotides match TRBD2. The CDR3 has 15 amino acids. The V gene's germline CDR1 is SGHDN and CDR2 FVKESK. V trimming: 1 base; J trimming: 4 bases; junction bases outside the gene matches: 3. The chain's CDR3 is CASSQVTSGAETQYF. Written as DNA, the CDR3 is TGTGCCAGCAGCCAAGTCACTAGCGGGGCAGAGACCCAGTACTTC.

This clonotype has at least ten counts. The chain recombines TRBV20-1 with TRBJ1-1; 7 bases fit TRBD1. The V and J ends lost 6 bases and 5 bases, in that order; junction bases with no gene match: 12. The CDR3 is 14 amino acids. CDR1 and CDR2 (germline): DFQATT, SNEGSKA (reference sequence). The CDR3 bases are TGCAGTGCCAAGACAGGGCTCAGGAGGACTGAAGCTTTCTTT. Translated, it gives CSAKTGLRRTEAFF.

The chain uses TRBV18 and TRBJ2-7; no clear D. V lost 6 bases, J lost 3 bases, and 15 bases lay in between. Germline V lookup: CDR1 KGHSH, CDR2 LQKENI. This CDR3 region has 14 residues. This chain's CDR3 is CASSRILDGYEQYF. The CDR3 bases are TGTGCCAGCTCCCGGATACTGGACGGCTACGAGCAGTACTTC.

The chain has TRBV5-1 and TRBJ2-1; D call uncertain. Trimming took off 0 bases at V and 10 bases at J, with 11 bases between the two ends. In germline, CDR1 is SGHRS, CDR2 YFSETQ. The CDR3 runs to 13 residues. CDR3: CASSLGPAREQFF. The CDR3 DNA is TGCGCCAGCAGCTTGGGTCCAGCACGCGAGCAGTTCTTC.

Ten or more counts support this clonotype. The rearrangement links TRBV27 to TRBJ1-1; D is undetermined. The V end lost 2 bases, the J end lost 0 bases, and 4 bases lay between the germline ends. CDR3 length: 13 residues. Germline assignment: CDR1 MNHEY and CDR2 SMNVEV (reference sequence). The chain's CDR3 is CASSLDLNTEAFF. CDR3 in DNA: TGTGCCAGCAGTTTAGACCTGAACACTGAAGCTTTCTTT.

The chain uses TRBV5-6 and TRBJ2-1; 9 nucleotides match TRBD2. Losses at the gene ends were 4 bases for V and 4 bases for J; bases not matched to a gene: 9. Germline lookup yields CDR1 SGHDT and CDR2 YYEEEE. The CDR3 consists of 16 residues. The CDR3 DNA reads TGTGCCAGCAGCCCCGAGGCTAGCGGGGCGTACAATGAGCAGTTCTTC. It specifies CASSPEASGAYNEQFF.

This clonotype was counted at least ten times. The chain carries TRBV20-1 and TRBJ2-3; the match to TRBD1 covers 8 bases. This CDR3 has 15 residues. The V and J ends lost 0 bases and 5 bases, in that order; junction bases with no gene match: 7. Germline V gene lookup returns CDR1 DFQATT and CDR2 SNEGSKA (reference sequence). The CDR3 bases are TGCAGTGCTAGAGATCTGCAGGGGGCGCAAGATACGCAGTATTTT. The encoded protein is CSARDLQGAQDTQYF.

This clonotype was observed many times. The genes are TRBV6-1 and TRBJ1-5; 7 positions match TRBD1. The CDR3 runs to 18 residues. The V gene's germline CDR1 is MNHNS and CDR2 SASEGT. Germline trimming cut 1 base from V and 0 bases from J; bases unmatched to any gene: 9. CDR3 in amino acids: CASSEGAGGAYSNQPQHF. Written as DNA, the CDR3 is TGTGCCAGCAGTGAAGGAGCAGGGGGGGCCTATAGCAATCAGCCCCAGCATTTT.

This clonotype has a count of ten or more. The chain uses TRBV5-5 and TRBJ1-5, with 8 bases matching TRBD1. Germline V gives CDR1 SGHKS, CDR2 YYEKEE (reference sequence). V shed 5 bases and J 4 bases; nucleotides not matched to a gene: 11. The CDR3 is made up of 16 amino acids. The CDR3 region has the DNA TGTGCCAGCAGACCGACGACAGGGGCCAGTAATCAGCCCCAGCATTTT. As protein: CASRPTTGASNQPQHF.

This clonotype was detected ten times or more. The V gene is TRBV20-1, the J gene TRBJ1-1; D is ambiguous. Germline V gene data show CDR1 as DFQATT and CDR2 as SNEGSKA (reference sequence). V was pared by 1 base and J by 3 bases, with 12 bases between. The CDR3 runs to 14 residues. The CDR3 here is CSARVFGRDTEAFF. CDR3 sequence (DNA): TGCAGTGCTAGAGTATTCGGTAGAGACACTGAAGCTTTCTTT.

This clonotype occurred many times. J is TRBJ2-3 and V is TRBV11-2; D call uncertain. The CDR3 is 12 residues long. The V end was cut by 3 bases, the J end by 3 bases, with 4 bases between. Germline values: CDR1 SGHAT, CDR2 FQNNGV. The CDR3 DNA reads TGTGCCAGCAGCTTCGGAACAGATACGCAGTATTTT. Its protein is CASSFGTDTQYF.

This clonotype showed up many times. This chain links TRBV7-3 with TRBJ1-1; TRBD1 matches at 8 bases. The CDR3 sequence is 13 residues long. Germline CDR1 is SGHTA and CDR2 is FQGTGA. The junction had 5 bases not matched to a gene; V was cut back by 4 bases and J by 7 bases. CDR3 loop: CASSSTGGDEAFF. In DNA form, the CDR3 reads TGTGCCAGCAGCTCCACAGGGGGGGATGAAGCTTTCTTT.

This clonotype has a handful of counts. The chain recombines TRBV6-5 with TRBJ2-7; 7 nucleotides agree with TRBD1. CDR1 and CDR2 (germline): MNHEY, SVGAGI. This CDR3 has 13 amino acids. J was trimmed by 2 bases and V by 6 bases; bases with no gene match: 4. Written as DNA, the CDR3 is TGTGCCAGCAGCCGGGACAGAACCTACGAGCAGTACTTC. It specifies CASSRDRTYEQYF.

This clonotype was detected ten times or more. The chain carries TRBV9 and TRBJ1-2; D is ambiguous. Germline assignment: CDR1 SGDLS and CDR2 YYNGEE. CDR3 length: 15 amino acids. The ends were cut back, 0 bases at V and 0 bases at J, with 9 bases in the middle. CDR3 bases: TGTGCCAGCAGCGTAGACCCAGACTCTAACTATGGCTACACCTTC. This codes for CASSVDPDSNYGYTF.

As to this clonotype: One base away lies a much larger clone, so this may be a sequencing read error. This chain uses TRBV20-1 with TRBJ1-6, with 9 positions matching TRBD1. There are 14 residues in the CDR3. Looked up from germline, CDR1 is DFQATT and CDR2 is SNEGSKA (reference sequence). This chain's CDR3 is CSASLTGGESPLNF. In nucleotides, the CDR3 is TGCAGTGCTAGCCTTACAGGGGGCGAATCACCCCTCAACTTT.

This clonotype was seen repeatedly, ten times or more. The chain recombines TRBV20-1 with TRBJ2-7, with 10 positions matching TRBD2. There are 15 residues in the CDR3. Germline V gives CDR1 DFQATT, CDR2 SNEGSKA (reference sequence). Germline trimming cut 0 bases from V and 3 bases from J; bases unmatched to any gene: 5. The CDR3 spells CSARDPSGGNYEQYF. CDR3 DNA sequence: TGCAGTGCTAGAGACCCTAGCGGGGGCAACTACGAGCAGTACTTC.

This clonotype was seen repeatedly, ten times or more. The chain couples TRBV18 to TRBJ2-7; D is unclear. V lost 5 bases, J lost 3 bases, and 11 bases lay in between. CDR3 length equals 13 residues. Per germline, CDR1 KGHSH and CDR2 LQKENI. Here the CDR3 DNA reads TGTGCCAGCTCAAGAGACACCAACTACGAGCAGTACTTC. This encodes CASSRDTNYEQYF.

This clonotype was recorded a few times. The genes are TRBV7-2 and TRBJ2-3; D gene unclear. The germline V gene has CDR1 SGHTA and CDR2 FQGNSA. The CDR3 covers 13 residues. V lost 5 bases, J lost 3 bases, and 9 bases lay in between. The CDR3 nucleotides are TGTGCCAGCAGCGCAGGACCGACAGATACGCAGTATTTT. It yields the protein CASSAGPTDTQYF.

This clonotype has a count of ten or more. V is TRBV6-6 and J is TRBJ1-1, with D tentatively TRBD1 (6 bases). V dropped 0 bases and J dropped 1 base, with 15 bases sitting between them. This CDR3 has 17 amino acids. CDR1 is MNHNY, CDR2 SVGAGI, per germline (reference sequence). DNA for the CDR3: TGTGCCAGCAGTTACTCCTCGGGGCAGGGGCAGAACACTGAAGCTTTCTTT. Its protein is CASSYSSGQGQNTEAFF.

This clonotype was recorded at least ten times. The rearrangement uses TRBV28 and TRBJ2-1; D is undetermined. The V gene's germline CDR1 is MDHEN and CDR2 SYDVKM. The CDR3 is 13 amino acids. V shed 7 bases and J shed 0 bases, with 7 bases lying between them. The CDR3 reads CASTPSSYNEQFF. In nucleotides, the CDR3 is TGTGCCAGCACGCCGAGCTCCTACAATGAGCAGTTCTTC.